This section outlines one T cell receptor (beta chain) sequence together with its context. The table came from immunoSEQ multiplex PCR; TCRdb's copy has only in-frame clones and leaves some out. The sample consists of tens of thousands of clones, around 73% of them appearing once. The record originates from a study of blood T cell repertoires in COVID-19. The CDR3 has 17 amino acids. The germline V and J ends were trimmed by 4 bases and 0 bases, with 15 bases remaining between them. Germline V gene data show CDR1 as SNHLY and CDR2 as FYNNEI. The source material was peripheral blood. This chain joins TRBV2 and TRBJ2-2; TRBD1 is a possible D gene (5 bases). This clonotype was obtained from an older woman with acute or convalescent COVID-19. The CDR3 nucleotides are TGTGCCAGCAGTGTCCCCTCGGAAGGGGCGAACACCGGGGAGCTGTTTTTT. Translated: CASSVPSEGANTGELFF. Together with reference TRBV2 and TRBJ2-2, the CDR3 gives the full variable domain: EPEVTQTPSHQVTQMGQEVILRCVPISNHLYFYWYRQILGQKVEFLVSFYNNEISEKSEIFDDQFSVERPDGSNFTLKIRSTKLEDSAMYFCASSVPSEGANTGELFFGEGSRLTVL.